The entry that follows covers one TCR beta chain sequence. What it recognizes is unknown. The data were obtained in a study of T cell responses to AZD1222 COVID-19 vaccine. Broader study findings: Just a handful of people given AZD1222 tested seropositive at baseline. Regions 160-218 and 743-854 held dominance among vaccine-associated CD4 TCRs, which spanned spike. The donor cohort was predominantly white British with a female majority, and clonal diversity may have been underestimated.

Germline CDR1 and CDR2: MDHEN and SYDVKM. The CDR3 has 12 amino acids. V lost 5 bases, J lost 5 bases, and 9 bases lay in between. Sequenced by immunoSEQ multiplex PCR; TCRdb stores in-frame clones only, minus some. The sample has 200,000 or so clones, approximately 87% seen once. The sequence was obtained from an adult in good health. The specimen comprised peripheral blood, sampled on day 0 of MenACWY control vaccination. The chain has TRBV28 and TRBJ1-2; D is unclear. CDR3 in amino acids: CASSLGRYGYTF. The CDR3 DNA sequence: TGTGCCAGCAGTCTCGGACGGTATGGCTACACCTTC.